This T cell receptor (beta chain) was obtained from a study of identifying expanded T cells in peripheral blood. In the case of this clone: Its antigen is not known. Additional DNA sequences in this sample encode the identical CDR3.

Germline CDR1 reads SGHRS; CDR2 reads YFSETQ. The CDR3 is 14 amino acids. V was pared by 0 bases and J by 3 bases, with 8 bases between. Data came from immunoSEQ multiplex PCR; TCRdb stores just in-frame clones and leaves some out. The sample holds over 85,000 clones, approximately 88% seen once. Study conclusions and caveats: Approximately 1.1 clones differed between technical replicates, versus approximately 17 and 20 over time. Variance in clone template counts between approximately 2-week samples significantly increased with total template count across all healthy donors.

During the collection period, no donor immune events like infections were recorded. The chain uses TRBV5-1 and TRBJ2-3; D gene uncertain. The sample taken for sequencing was blood. The receptor's source is a person aged 18 to 70 in good health. The CDR3 loop is CASSLGSITDTQYF. CDR3 nucleotides: TGCGCCAGCAGCTTGGGCAGCATAACAGATACGCAGTATTTT.